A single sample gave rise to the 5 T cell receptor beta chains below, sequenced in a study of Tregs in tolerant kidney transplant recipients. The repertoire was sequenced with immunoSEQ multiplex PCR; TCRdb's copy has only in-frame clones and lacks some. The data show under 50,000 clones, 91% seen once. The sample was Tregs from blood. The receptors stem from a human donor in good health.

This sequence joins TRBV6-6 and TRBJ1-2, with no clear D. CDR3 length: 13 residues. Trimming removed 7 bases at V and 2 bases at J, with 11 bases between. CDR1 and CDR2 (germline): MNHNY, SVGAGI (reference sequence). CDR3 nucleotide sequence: TGTGCCAGCACCGAATGGGCGAACTATGGCTACACCTTC. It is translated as CASTEWANYGYTF.

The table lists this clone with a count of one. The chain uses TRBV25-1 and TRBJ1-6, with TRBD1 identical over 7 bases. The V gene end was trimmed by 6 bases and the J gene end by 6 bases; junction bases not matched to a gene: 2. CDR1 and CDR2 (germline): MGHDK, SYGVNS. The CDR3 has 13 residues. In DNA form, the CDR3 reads TGTGCCAGCAGGCAGGGGGGTAATTCACCCCTCCACTTT. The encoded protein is CASRQGGNSPLHF.

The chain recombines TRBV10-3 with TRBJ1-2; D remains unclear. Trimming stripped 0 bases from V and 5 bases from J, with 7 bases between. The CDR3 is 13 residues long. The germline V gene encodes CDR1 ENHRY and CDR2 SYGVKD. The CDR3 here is CAISESALYGYTF. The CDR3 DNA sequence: TGTGCCATCAGTGAGTCTGCCCTTTATGGCTACACCTTC.

CDR3 DNA sequence: TGTGCCAGCAGTGAAGCGTGGGACAGAGCTAACTATGGCTACACCTTC. Translation gives CASSEAWDRANYGYTF. This rearrangement joins TRBV2 to TRBJ1-2; TRBD1 matches 7 bases. The germline CDR1 and CDR2 sequences are SNHLY and FYNNEI. The V and J ends lost 0 bases and 0 bases, in that order; junction bases with no gene match: 4. This CDR3 is 16 amino acids long.

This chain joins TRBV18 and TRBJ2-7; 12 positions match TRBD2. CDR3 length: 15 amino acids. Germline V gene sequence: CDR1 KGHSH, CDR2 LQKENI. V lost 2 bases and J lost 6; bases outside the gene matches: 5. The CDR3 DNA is TGTGCCAGCTCACCATTGACTAGCGGGAGAGTCGAGCAGTACTTC. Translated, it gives CASSPLTSGRVEQYF.